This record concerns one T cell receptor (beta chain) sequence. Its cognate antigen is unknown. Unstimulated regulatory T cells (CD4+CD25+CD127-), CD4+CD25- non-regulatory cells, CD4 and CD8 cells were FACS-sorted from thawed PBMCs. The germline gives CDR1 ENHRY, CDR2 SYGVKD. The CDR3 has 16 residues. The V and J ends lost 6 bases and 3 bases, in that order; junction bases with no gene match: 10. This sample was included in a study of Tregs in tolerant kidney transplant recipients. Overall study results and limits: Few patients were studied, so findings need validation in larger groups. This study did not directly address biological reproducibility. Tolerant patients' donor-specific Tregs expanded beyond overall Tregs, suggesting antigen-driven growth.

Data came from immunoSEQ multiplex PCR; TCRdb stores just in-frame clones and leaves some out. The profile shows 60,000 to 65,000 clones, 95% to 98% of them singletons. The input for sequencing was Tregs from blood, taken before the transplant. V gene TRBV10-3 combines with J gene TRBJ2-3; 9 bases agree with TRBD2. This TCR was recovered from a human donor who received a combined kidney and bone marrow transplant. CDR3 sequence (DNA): TGTGCCATCAGCACCACGGTTGCGGGAGGGACAGATACGCAGTATTTT. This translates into CAISTTVAGGTDTQYF.